The 24 T cell receptor beta chains below come from one sample, sequenced in a study of T cells in Graves' hyperthyroidism and ophthalmopathy. Authors of the study amplified TCR beta CDR3 regions from RNA transcripts. In the first-round RT-PCR of the TCR CDR3, the HTBI primer set was used. Each CDR3 protein is one row after TCRdb ran MiXCR on the multiplex PCR reads. The sample lists approximately 150,000 distinct CDR3 sequences, 9.4% occurring once. The sample comprised blood. The receptors originated from a woman under 30 with Graves' hyperthyroidism that later progressed to Graves' ophthalmopathy.

The chain is built from TRBV5-1 and TRBJ2-7; 7 bases map to TRBD1. V shed 2 bases and J 2 bases; nucleotides not matched to a gene: 4. This CDR3 spans 14 amino acids. The germline CDR1 and CDR2 sequences are SGHRS and YFSETQ. The DNA for the CDR3 is TGCGCCAGCAGCTTACGGGACAGCACCTACGAGCAGTACTTC. It yields the protein CASSLRDSTYEQYF.

This clonotype occurred a few times. This sequence joins TRBV9 and TRBJ1-2; 7 nucleotides match TRBD1. The ends lost 0 bases at V and 3 bases at J; junction bases unmatched: 14. The CDR3 runs to 18 residues. Germline CDR1 and CDR2: SGDLS and YYNGEE. For the CDR3, the DNA is TGTGCCAGCAGCGTAGAGTGGGGGAGCCCCGACAGGGACTATGGCTACACCTTC. Protein: CASSVEWGSPDRDYGYTF.

The gene calls are TRBV4-1 and TRBJ1-1; the D is unclear. This CDR3 spans 15 amino acids. Trimming took 5 bases from V and 6 from J, leaving 19 bases between them. The germline gives CDR1 MGHRA, CDR2 YSYEKL. The CDR3 sequence is CASSSHEVRRPEAFF. The CDR3 bases are TGCGCCAGCAGCTCACATGAGGTCCGTCGCCCTGAAGCTTTCTTT.

This clonotype was seen many times. The chain joins TRBV7-2 to TRBJ2-1; 14 positions agree with TRBD2. Germline V lookup: CDR1 SGHTA, CDR2 FQGNSA. Trimming removed 1 base from V and 7 bases from J; junction bases left unmatched: 6. This CDR3 comprises 17 residues. The CDR3: CASSLVRLAGGPNEQFF. CDR3 sequence (DNA): TGTGCCAGCAGCTTAGTAAGACTAGCGGGGGGGCCGAATGAGCAGTTCTTC.

This clonotype was detected many times. The CDR3 here is CATRLAGSVETQYF. The CDR3 DNA reads as TGTGCCACCAGACTAGCAGGGTCAGTAGAGACCCAGTACTTC. This chain connects TRBV2 to TRBJ2-5; 7 bases map to TRBD2. The CDR3 loop spans 14 amino acids. Looked up from germline, CDR1 is SNHLY and CDR2 is FYNNEI. The junction had 12 bases not matched to a gene; V was cut back by 10 bases and J by 4 bases.

The chain employs TRBV6-4 and TRBJ2-5, with D tentatively TRBD1 or TRBD2 (5 bases each). This CDR3 has 13 residues. V lost 4 bases to trimming and J lost 5 bases, with 11 bases between them. Germline V gene sequence: CDR1 MRHNA, CDR2 SNTAGT. The CDR3 sequence is CASSGDHGETQYF. In nucleotides, the CDR3 is TGTGCCAGCAGTGGGGACCACGGGGAGACCCAGTACTTC.

This clonotype was seen at least ten times. V gene TRBV25-1 combines with J gene TRBJ2-7; a weak D match, TRBD1 (5 bases). V lost 1 base, J lost 5 bases, and 9 bases lay in between. CDR3 size: 13 residues. Looked up from germline, CDR1 is MGHDK and CDR2 is SYGVNS. CDR3 protein: CASSEWGRDEQYF. The CDR3 DNA sequence: TGTGCCAGCAGTGAATGGGGCAGGGACGAGCAGTACTTC.

With regard to this clonotype: A single base separates this from a much larger clone, so it may be a read error. No conserved phenylalanine or tryptophan is present at the end of the CDR3, so a read error is the likely explanation. V gene TRBV7-2 combines with J gene TRBJ2-5; tentative D call: TRBD2 (5 bases). V was trimmed by 5 bases and J by 5 bases, leaving 12 bases between them. Germline CDR1 and CDR2: SGHTA and FQGNSA. This CDR3 has 13 residues. This chain's CDR3 is CASSPGPGETQYL. In DNA, the CDR3 is TGTGCCAGCAGCCCCGGGCCGGGGGAGACCCAGTACCTC.

This clonotype showed up many times. The chain combines TRBV28 with TRBJ2-1; TRBD2 is a possible D gene (6 bases). The V end was cut by 6 bases, the J end by 2 bases, with 17 bases between. The CDR3 spans 16 residues. Per the germline V gene, CDR1 is MDHEN and CDR2 is SYDVKM. In nucleotides, the CDR3 is TGTGCCAGCAGCCGACTAGTGGCTTTCGCCTACAATGAGCAGTTCTTC. It specifies CASSRLVAFAYNEQFF.

In this sample, this clonotype turned up a few times. This chain links TRBV6-1 with TRBJ2-5, with D possibly being TRBD1 or TRBD2 (5 bases each). The V gene's germline CDR1 is MNHNS and CDR2 SASEGT. CDR3 length equals 14 residues. V lost 8 bases and J lost 5, with 18 bases in between. This chain's CDR3 is CASSGQRGFETQYF. DNA of the CDR3: TGTGCCAGCTCCGGTCAGAGGGGATTCGAGACCCAGTACTTC.

The table lists this clonotype with many counts. The chain carries TRBV14 and TRBJ2-2; D gene uncertain. V was trimmed by 1 base and J by 0 bases, leaving 9 bases between them. This CDR3 region has 16 residues. The germline gives CDR1 SGHDN, CDR2 FVKESK. The CDR3 loop is CASSQGTISNTGELFF. Written as DNA, the CDR3 is TGTGCCAGCAGCCAAGGGACGATATCGAACACCGGGGAGCTGTTTTTT.

This clonotype was observed at least ten times. The chain combines TRBV5-1 with TRBJ2-1; tentatively, D is TRBD2 (6 bases). The length of the CDR3 is 15 residues. Germline CDR1 and CDR2: SGHRS and YFSETQ. V was cut by 0 bases and J by 3 bases, with 10 bases left in between. CDR3 amino acids: CASSLATSFYNEQFF. CDR3 DNA: TGCGCCAGCAGCTTGGCCACTAGCTTCTACAATGAGCAGTTCTTC.

This clonotype was detected only a few times. The chain carries TRBV4-1 and TRBJ2-7, with D possibly being TRBD1 (6 bases). CDR3 length: 16 amino acids. Germline loops: CDR1 MGHRA, CDR2 YSYEKL. The V end was cut by 4 bases, the J end by 0 bases, with 16 bases between. As DNA, the CDR3 is TGCGCCAGCAGCCTAGCCGCAGGGGAGAACTCCTACGAGCAGTACTTC. Translation: CASSLAAGENSYEQYF.

This clonotype showed up just a few times. V gene TRBV28 combines with J gene TRBJ1-5; 9 bases are a match to TRBD1. Germline V CDR1 and CDR2: MDHEN, SYDVKM. J was trimmed by 3 bases and V by 8 bases; bases with no gene match: 5. The CDR3 totals 14 residues. CDR3 loop: CASLWTGDNQPQHF. CDR3 sequence (DNA): TGTGCCAGCCTTTGGACAGGGGACAATCAGCCCCAGCATTTT.

The table lists this clonotype with many counts. The chain is built from TRBV9 and TRBJ1-1, with D unclear. The V gene's germline CDR1 is SGDLS and CDR2 YYNGEE. The CDR3 is made up of 14 amino acids. Trimming pared 3 bases from V and 3 bases from J, leaving 12 bases between. The CDR3 DNA is TGTGCCAGCAGCGAGTCAGGAGCGGACACTGAAGCTTTCTTT. As protein: CASSESGADTEAFF.

In this sample, this clonotype turned up many times. The chain is built from TRBV7-3 and TRBJ2-3, with 9 positions matching TRBD2. V lost 2 bases to trimming and J lost 2 bases; unmatched junction nucleotides: 2. Germline CDR1 is SGHTA and CDR2 is FQGTGA. The CDR3 covers 15 residues. For the CDR3, the DNA is TGTGCCAGCAGCTTAGCGGGGGGGACCACAGATACGCAGTATTTT. Encoded protein: CASSLAGGTTDTQYF.

This clonotype turned up a few times. This sequence joins TRBV4-2 and TRBJ2-3, with a tentative D call TRBD2 (6 bases). The CDR3 is 16 residues long. The V and J ends lost 2 bases and 2 bases respectively, with 14 bases between them. Germline lookup yields CDR1 LGHNA and CDR2 YNFKEQ. The CDR3 bases are TGTGCCAGCAGCCAATCACGGGGCGGGGTCACAGATACGCAGTATTTT. It specifies CASSQSRGGVTDTQYF.

Only a few counts were recorded for this clonotype. This chain connects TRBV4-1 to TRBJ1-5; D might be TRBD1 (5 bases). The CDR3 contains 14 residues. The ends were cut back, 3 bases at V and 4 bases at J, with 10 bases in the middle. From germline, CDR1 is MGHRA and CDR2 YSYEKL. The CDR3 reads CASSHQGRNQPQHF. The CDR3 DNA follows: TGCGCCAGCAGCCATCAGGGACGAAATCAGCCCCAGCATTTT.

This clonotype occurred many times. The V call is TRBV5-6, the J call TRBJ2-7; 7 bases align to TRBD1. This CDR3 is built from 14 residues. CDR1 is SGHDT, CDR2 YYEEEE, per germline. V lost 2 bases, J lost 4 bases, and 6 bases stayed unmatched. CDR3 DNA: TGTGCCAGCAGCTTAAGGGACAGATATTACGAGCAGTACTTC. Amino acid sequence: CASSLRDRYYEQYF.

Ten or more counts support this clonotype. The chain recombines TRBV12-3 or TRBV12-4 with TRBJ1-6; 7 bases match TRBD1. V shed 5 bases and J 3 bases; nucleotides not matched to a gene: 10. The CDR3 runs 17 residues. This CDR3 reads CASSRNIGTDYNSPLHF. Written as DNA, the CDR3 is TGTGCCAGCAGTCGCAACATCGGGACAGACTATAATTCACCCCTCCACTTT.

This clonotype was detected many times. The chain employs TRBV6-1 and TRBJ2-3; no clear D gene. This CDR3 is built from 15 residues. Trimming shortened V by 2 bases and J by 0 bases, and 9 bases separated the two germline ends. From germline, CDR1 is MNHNS and CDR2 SASEGT. Written as DNA, the CDR3 is TGTGCCAGCAGTGAACTTTGGCTTAGCACAGATACGCAGTATTTT. This codes for CASSELWLSTDTQYF.

In its sample, this clonotype was seen a few times. The rearrangement joins TRBV30 to TRBJ1-6, with 7 bases lining up with TRBD1. CDR1 GTSNPN and CDR2 SVGIG come from the germline V gene (reference sequence). This CDR3 is 14 amino acids long. J gave up 6 bases and V 4 bases, and 6 bases lay outside the gene matches. CDR3 sequence: CAWMTGIGNSPLHF. The CDR3 DNA reads as TGTGCCTGGATGACAGGGATAGGTAATTCACCCCTCCACTTT.

This clonotype was found many times. The chain combines TRBV7-3 with TRBJ2-1; 13 nucleotides agree with TRBD2. Germline CDR1 reads SGHTA; CDR2 reads FQGTGA. The CDR3 spans 17 residues. The V and J ends lost 4 bases and 7 bases, in that order; junction bases with no gene match: 10. DNA for the CDR3: TGTGCCAGCAGCTCCCGGACGGGACTAGCGGGATTGAATGAGCAGTTCTTC. Translation: CASSSRTGLAGLNEQFF.

This clonotype has a count of ten or more. The V and J genes are TRBV14 and TRBJ2-7; no clear D. The CDR3 loop spans 12 amino acids. The germline V gene encodes CDR1 SGHDN and CDR2 FVKESK. The germline V and J ends were trimmed by 4 bases and 5 bases, with 9 bases remaining between them. CDR3 nucleotides: TGTGCCAGCAGCCCAGAAGGGCACGAGCAGTACTTC. Encoded protein: CASSPEGHEQYF.